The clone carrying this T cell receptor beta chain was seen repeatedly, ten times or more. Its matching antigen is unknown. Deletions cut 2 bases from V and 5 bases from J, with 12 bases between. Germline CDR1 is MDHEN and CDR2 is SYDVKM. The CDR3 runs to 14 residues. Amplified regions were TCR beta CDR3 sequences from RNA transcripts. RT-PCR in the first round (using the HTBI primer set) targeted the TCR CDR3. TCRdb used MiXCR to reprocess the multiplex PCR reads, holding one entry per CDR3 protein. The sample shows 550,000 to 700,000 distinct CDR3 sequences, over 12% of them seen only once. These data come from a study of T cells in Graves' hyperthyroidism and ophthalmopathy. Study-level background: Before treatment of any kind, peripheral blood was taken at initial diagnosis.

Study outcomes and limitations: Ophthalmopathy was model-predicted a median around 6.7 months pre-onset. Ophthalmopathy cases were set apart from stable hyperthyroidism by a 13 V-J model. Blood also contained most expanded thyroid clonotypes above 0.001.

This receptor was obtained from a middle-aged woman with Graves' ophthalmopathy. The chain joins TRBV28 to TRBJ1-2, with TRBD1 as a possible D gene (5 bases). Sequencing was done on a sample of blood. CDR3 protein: CASSLQGLIYGYTF. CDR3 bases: TGTGCCAGCAGTTTACAGGGCCTTATTTATGGCTACACCTTC.